This TCR beta chain comes out of a study of blood T cell repertoires in COVID-19. For the study at large: The cDNA or gDNA used as material had been derived from T cells, B-cell-depleted T cells, or PBMCs.

Germline loops: CDR1 SGHNT, CDR2 YENEEA. Germline trimming cut 6 bases from V and 1 base from J; bases unmatched to any gene: 9. The CDR3 has 17 residues. In the original processing: By means of reference gene primer amplification, nucleated cell counts were estimated. Libraries were prepared by immunoSEQ multiplex PCR; TCRdb keeps only in-frame clonotypes and omits some of them. V and J calls and clone size follow that table, whereas D and trimming were derived from the DNA. This table holds hundreds of thousands of clones, 87% found once. The sequenced sample was peripheral blood. The genes are TRBV11-3 and TRBJ2-1; 10 nucleotides align to TRBD2. The TCR was taken from a woman aged 18-30 years who had recovered from COVID-19. CDR3 nucleotides: TGTGCCAGCAGTTCTACCGCAGCGGGAGGGTCCTACAATGAGCAGTTCTTC. Translation gives CASSSTAAGGSYNEQFF.